This section outlines one TCR beta chain sequence together with its context. As yet, its antigen is unknown. These data come from a study of cytomegalovirus exposure and HLA in healthy donors. Study results and caveats: Previous analysis showed most TCR beta V segments were productive about 87% or about 30% of the time.

CDR1 and CDR2 (germline): LNHDA, SQIVND (reference sequence). The length of the CDR3 is 15 residues. V lost 6 bases to trimming and J lost 3 bases, with 15 bases between them. The PCR used 60 Vbeta and 13 Jbeta primers. Clones were read by immunoSEQ multiplex PCR, and TCRdb kept only the in-frame ones, dropping some. Found here are 100,000 or so clones, over 60% of them singletons; the top ten hold 4.5% to 5.5%. Sequenced sample: PBMCs. The chain recombines TRBV19 with TRBJ2-1, with D possibly matching TRBD2 (6 bases). This receptor was taken from a woman in her 40s in good health and CMV-seropositive. CDR3: CASRMTGTGYNEQFF. The CDR3 nucleotides read TGTGCCAGTAGGATGACCGGGACTGGCTACAATGAGCAGTTCTTC. Combining the CDR3 with reference TRBV19 and TRBJ2-1 gives the whole variable domain DGGITQSPKYLFRKEGQNVTLSCEQNLNHDAMYWYRQDPGQGLRLIYYSQIVNDFQKGDIAEGYSVSREKKESFPLTVTSAQKNPTAFYLCASRMTGTGYNEQFFGPGTRLTVL.